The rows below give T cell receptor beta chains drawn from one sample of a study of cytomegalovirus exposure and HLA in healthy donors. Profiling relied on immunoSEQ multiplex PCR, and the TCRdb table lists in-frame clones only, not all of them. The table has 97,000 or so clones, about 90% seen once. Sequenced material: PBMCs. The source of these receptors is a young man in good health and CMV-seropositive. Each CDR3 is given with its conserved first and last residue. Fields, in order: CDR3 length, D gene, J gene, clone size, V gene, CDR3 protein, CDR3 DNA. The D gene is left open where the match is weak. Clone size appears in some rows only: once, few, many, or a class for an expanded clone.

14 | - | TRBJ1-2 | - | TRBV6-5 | CASRTTGEGYGYTF | TGTGCCAGCAGAACGACAGGTGAAGGCTATGGCTACACCTTC
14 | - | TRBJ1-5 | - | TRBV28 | CASSPDTSVVAQHF | TGTGCCAGCAGTCCGGACACCTCCGTGGTTGCCCAGCATTTT
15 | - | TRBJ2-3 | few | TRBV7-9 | CASSLVARSTDTQYF | TGTGCCAGCAGCTTAGTGGCCAGGAGCACAGATACGCAGTATTTT
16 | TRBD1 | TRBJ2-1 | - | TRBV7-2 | CASSTSTGEPYNEQFF | TGTGCCAGCAGCACCTCAACAGGGGAACCCTACAATGAGCAGTTCTTC
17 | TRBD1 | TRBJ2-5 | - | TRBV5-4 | CASSSSSKQGTTETQYF | TGTGCCAGCAGCTCGTCGTCCAAACAGGGGACGACGGAGACCCAGTACTTC
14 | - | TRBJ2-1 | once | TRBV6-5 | CASQKGTSYNEQFF | TGTGCCAGCCAGAAGGGGACTTCCTACAATGAGCAGTTCTTC
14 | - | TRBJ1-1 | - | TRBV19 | CASSIVAAEGQAFF | TGTGCCAGTAGTATAGTCGCGGCGGAGGGCCAAGCTTTCTTT
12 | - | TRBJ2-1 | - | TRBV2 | CASRAQGGEQFF | TGTGCCAGCAGAGCACAGGGTGGTGAGCAGTTCTTC
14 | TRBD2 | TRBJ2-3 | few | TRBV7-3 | CASSSGVSTDTQYF | TGTGCCAGCTCAAGCGGGGTTAGCACAGATACGCAGTATTTT
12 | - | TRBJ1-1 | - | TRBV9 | CASSKGGTEAFF | TGTGCCAGCAGCAAAGGGGGAACTGAAGCTTTCTTT
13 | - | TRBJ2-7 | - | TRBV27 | CASSLGSNYEQYF | TGTGCCAGCAGTTTAGGGAGCAACTACGAGCAGTACTTC
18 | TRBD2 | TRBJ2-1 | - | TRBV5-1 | CASSLLAGGPGSYNEQFF | TGCGCCAGCAGCTTGCTAGCGGGAGGCCCCGGCTCCTACAATGAGCAGTTCTTC
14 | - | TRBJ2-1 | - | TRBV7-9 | CASSLLTTYNEQFF | TGTGCCAGCAGCTTATTGACTACTTACAATGAGCAGTTCTTC
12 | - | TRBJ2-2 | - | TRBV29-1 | CSVQGYTGELFF | TGCAGCGTTCAGGGGTACACCGGGGAGCTGTTTTTT
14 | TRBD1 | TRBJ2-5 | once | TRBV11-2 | CASSVGQPKETQYF | TGTGCCAGCAGCGTGGGACAGCCTAAAGAGACCCAGTACTTC
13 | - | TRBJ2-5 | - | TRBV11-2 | CASSRGAQETQYF | TGTGCCAGCAGCCGGGGGGCCCAAGAGACCCAGTACTTC
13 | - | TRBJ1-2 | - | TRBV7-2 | CASSPGGVDGYTF | TGTGCCAGCAGCCCGGGGGGGGTGGATGGCTACACCTTC
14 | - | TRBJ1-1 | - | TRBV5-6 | CASSFGKLNTEAFF | TGTGCCAGCAGCTTTGGCAAATTGAACACTGAAGCTTTCTTT